These 8 T cell receptor beta chains were all obtained from the same sample, sequenced in a study of blood T cell repertoires in COVID-19. Assay used: immunoSEQ multiplex PCR; TCRdb lists only in-frame clones, some missing. The data show about 250,000 clones, about four fifths seen once. Sequenced: PBMCs or T cells enriched from blood (not recorded which). The receptors here all came from a woman in her 40s who had been exposed to COVID-19.

This chain uses TRBV30 with TRBJ2-5; 9 bases are a match to TRBD1. J gave up 4 bases and V 5 bases, and 11 bases lay outside the gene matches. Germline CDR1 GTSNPN, CDR2 SVGIG (reference sequence). The length of the CDR3 is 15 residues. This CDR3 is CAWDPGQGVGETQYF. CDR3 coding DNA: TGTGCCTGGGATCCGGGACAGGGAGTTGGAGAGACCCAGTACTTC.

On this clone itself: Being one base from a much bigger clone, this may be a read error. Other DNA sequences in the sample encode the same CDR3. The chain combines TRBV5-4 with TRBJ1-1; a weak D match, TRBD1 (5 bases). Germline V gene data show CDR1 as SGHNT and CDR2 as YYREEE (reference sequence). Trimming left V 0 bases short and J 1 base short, with 7 bases between. There are 14 residues in the CDR3. CDR3 sequence: CASSLVGRNTEAFF. The CDR3 nucleotides are TGTGCCAGCAGCTTGGTGGGGCGGAACACTGAAGCTTTCTTT.

The V and J genes are TRBV27 and TRBJ2-1, with 11 bases fitting TRBD2. V lost 5 bases to trimming and J lost 14 bases; unmatched junction nucleotides: 11. This CDR3 contains 14 residues. The germline gives CDR1 MNHEY, CDR2 SMNVEV (reference sequence). CDR3 in DNA: TGTGCCAGCAGTCTAACGGGACTAGCGGTAGACGAGTTCTTC. Translation gives CASSLTGLAVDEFF.

This sequence joins TRBV7-9 and TRBJ1-3; a weak D match, TRBD1 (5 bases). This CDR3 has 16 residues. Between the trimmed V and J ends, which lost 5 bases and 0 bases, there was a span of 14 bases. Germline CDR1 SEHNR, CDR2 FQNEAQ (reference sequence). This chain's CDR3 is CASSVREGHSGNTIYF. The DNA of the CDR3 is TGTGCCAGCAGCGTCAGGGAGGGCCACTCTGGAAACACCATATATTTT.

V usage is TRBV28 and J usage is TRBJ1-4; D gene uncertain. Trimming took off 6 bases at V and 5 bases at J, with 4 bases between the two ends. The CDR3 totals 11 residues. Germline V gene data show CDR1 as MDHEN and CDR2 as SYDVKM. In DNA, the CDR3 is TGTGCCAGCAGCCAGAATGAAAAACTGTTTTTT. Protein product: CASSQNEKLFF.

This rearrangement joins TRBV25-1 to TRBJ2-7, with a tentative D call TRBD1 (6 bases). The CDR3 has 15 residues. With 1 base removed from V and 3 bases from J, the gap between germline ends came to 13 bases. Germline lookup yields CDR1 MGHDK and CDR2 SYGVNS. CDR3 amino acids: CASSEWAGADYEQYF. The CDR3, as DNA: TGTGCCAGCAGTGAATGGGCAGGGGCGGACTACGAGCAGTACTTC.

A single count supports this clone. This chain connects TRBV18 to TRBJ1-1; 7 bases line up with TRBD1. The CDR3 has 16 amino acids. Germline V gene sequence: CDR1 KGHSH, CDR2 LQKENI. J lost 1 base, V lost 6 bases, and 11 bases had no gene match. The CDR3 DNA is TGTGCCAGCTCCCAAGGACAGGATTGGGCGAACACTGAAGCTTTCTTT. Its translation: CASSQGQDWANTEAFF.

This clone showed up just once. This chain connects TRBV11-1 to TRBJ1-2, with 7 bases fitting TRBD1. The trim removed 7 bases at V and 0 bases at J, leaving 8 bases unmatched. CDR3 length equals 15 residues. Per the germline V gene, CDR1 is SGHAT and CDR2 is FQDESV (reference sequence). CDR3 amino acids: CASTQRTGTNYGYTF. The CDR3 DNA sequence: TGTGCCAGCACCCAAAGGACAGGAACTAACTATGGCTACACCTTC.